This T cell receptor beta chain was sequenced in a study of shared clonotypes between healthy human individuals. This clone was counted once. Assay execution took place at the deep level. Authors' analysis steps: Owing to the provision of junction-only sequences devoid of quality scores by immunoSEQ, filtering differed. The assay was immunoSEQ multiplex PCR, and TCRdb's table has in-frame clones only and misses some. V and J calls and clone size are those listed in that table; D and trimming were worked out from the DNA. The data hold some 2 million clones, with 85% to 95% observed a single time. CDR3 length equals 14 residues. The V gene's germline CDR1 is SGHTS and CDR2 YDEGEE. V was pared by 6 bases and J by 3 bases, with 7 bases of the junction left unmatched.

The clonotype was recovered from a man aged 18 to 29 in good health. The chain employs TRBV5-8 and TRBJ2-7; 9 bases align to TRBD1. The sample taken for sequencing was naive CD4+ T cells sorted from blood. The subset: CD45RA+ positively selected. CDR3 residues: CASTSGQGIYEQYF. For the CDR3, the DNA is TGTGCCAGCACCTCGGGACAGGGAATCTACGAGCAGTACTTC.